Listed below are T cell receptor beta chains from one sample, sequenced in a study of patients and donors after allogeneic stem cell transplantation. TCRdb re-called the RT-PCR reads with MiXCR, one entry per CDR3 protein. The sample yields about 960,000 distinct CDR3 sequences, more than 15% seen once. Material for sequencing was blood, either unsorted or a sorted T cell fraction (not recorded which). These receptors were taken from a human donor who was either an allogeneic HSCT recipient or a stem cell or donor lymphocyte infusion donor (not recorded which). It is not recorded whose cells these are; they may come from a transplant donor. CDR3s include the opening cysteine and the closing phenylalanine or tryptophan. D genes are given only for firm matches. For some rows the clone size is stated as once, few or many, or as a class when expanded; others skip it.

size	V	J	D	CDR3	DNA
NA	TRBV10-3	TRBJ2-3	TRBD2	CAIRETSGRSTDTQYF	TGTGCCATCAGGGAAACTAGCGGGAGAAGCACAGATACGCAGTATTTT
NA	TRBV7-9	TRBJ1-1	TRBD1	CASSLLRDRANTEAFF	TGTGCCAGCAGCTTATTGCGGGACAGGGCGAACACTGAAGCTTTCTTT
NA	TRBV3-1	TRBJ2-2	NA	CASSQKRGGHLNTGELFF	TGTGCCAGCAGCCAGAAGAGGGGCGGACACCTGAACACCGGGGAGCTGTTTTTT
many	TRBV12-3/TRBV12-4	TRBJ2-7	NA	CASSLGRHTDSYEQYF	TGTGCCAGCAGTTTAGGACGTCATACCGACTCCTACGAGCAGTACTTC
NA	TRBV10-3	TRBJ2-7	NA	CAIRRGTGKSYEQYF	TGTGCCATCAGGAGGGGAACAGGGAAATCCTACGAGCAGTACTTC
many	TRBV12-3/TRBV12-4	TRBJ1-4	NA	CASSLYEKLFF	TGTGCCAGCAGTTTATACGAAAAACTGTTTTTT
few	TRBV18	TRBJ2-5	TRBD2	CASSPRTSGTQETQYF	TGTGCCAGCTCACCCCGGACTAGCGGGACACAAGAGACCCAGTACTTC
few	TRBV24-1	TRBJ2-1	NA	CATLGSSYNEQFF	TGTGCCACCCTCGGGTCCTCCTACAATGAGCAGTTCTTC
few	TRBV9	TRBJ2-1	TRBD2	CASSVARGGLANEQFF	TGTGCCAGCAGCGTAGCTAGGGGGGGACTAGCAAATGAGCAGTTCTTC
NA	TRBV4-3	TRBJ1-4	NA	CASSQVDSREKLFF	TGCGCCAGCAGCCAGGTGGACAGCCGGGAAAAACTGTTTTTT
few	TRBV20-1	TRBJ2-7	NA	CSAREGRLEQYF	TGCAGTGCTAGAGAAGGAAGGCTCGAGCAGTACTTC
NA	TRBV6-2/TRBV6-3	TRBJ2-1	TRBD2	CASSWTSGALGEQFF	TGTGCCAGCAGTTGGACTAGCGGGGCCCTCGGTGAGCAGTTCTTC
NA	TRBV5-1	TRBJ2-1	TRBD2	CASSLRLADQAVGNEQFF	TGCGCCAGCAGCTTGAGACTAGCGGACCAGGCGGTGGGCAATGAGCAGTTCTTC
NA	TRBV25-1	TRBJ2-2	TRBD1	CASSGTGGVTGELFF	TGTGCCAGCAGCGGGACAGGGGGAGTCACCGGGGAGCTGTTTTTT
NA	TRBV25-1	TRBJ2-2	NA	CASSGGGELFF	TGTGCCAGCAGTGGGGGGGGGGAGCTGTTTTTT
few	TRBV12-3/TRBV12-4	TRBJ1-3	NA	CASSRTRLPGNTIYF	TGTGCCAGCAGCCGGACACGTCTCCCTGGAAACACCATATATTTT
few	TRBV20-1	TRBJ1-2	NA	CSAPIANYGYTF	TGCAGTGCTCCGATAGCTAACTATGGCTACACCTTC
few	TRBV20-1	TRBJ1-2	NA	CSARDHSRDPPNYGYTF	TGCAGTGCTAGAGATCACAGTCGGGACCCCCCTAACTATGGCTACACCTTC
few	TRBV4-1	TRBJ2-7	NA	CASSHYNEQYF	TGCGCCAGCAGCCACTACAACGAGCAGTACTTC
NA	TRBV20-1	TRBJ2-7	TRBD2	CSAELAGGYEQYF	TGCAGTGCGGAACTAGCGGGAGGTTACGAGCAGTACTTC
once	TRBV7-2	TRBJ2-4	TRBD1	CASSSTRTGDKNIQYF	TGTGCCAGCAGCTCCACCCGGACAGGGGACAAAAACATTCAGTACTTC
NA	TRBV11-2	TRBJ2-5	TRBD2	CASSLDARLAVIETQYF	TGTGCCAGCAGCTTAGACGCGAGACTAGCGGTAATTGAGACCCAGTACTTC
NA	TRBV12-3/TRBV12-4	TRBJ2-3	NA	CAPLVTQYF	TGTGCCCCCCTCGTGACGCAGTATTTT
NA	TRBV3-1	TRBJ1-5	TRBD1	CASSQRQGIQPQHF	TGTGCCAGCAGCCAAAGACAGGGGATCCAGCCCCAGCATTTT
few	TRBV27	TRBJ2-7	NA	CASSFGTFSYEQYF	TGTGCCAGCAGTTTCGGGACATTTTCTTACGAGCAGTACTTC
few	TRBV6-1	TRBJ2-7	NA	CASTGLYEQYF	TGTGCCAGTACAGGGCTCTACGAGCAGTACTTC
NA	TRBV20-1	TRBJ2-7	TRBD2	CSAPGLAGDSSYEQYF	TGCAGTGCGCCGGGACTAGCGGGGGACAGCTCCTACGAGCAGTACTTC
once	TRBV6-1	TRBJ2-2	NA	CASSALTSSIHTGELFF	TGTGCCAGCAGTGCACTTACTAGCTCAATTCACACCGGGGAGCTGTTTTTT
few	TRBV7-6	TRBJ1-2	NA	CASSPEVTNYGYTF	TGTGCCAGCAGCCCAGAGGTAACCAACTATGGCTACACCTTC
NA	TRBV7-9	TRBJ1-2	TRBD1	CASSSRTGYYGYTF	TGTGCCAGCAGTTCCCGGACAGGGTACTATGGCTACACCTTC
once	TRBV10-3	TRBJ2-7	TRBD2	CAISAGLDGEQYF	TGTGCCATCAGTGCAGGACTAGACGGCGAGCAGTACTTC
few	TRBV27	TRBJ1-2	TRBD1	CASSSWTGGNYGYTF	TGTGCCAGCAGTTCCTGGACAGGGGGTAACTATGGCTACACCTTC
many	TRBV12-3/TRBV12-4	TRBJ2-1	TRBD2	CASSLGTSNNEQFF	TGTGCCAGCAGCCTCGGGACTAGTAACAATGAGCAGTTCTTC
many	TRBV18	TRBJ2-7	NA	CASSPTLSYEQYF	TGTGCCAGCTCACCAACCCTATCCTACGAGCAGTACTTC
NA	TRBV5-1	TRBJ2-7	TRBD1	CASSLGQGARSGEQYF	TGCGCCAGCAGCTTGGGACAGGGGGCGCGATCGGGAGAGCAGTACTTC
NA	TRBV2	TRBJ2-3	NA	CASSEANRRPGAQYF	TGTGCCAGCAGTGAAGCGAATAGAAGGCCCGGGGCGCAGTATTTT
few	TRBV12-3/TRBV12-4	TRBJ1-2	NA	CASTSDTAWGYTF	TGTGCCAGCACCTCGGACACCGCCTGGGGCTACACCTTC
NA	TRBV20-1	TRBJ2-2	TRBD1	CSARALTGLSTGELFF	TGCAGTGCTAGAGCGTTGACAGGGCTTAGCACCGGGGAGCTGTTTTTT
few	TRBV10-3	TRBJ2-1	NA	CAISESAGSRSYNEQFF	TGTGCCATCAGTGAGTCCGCGGGGTCGAGATCCTACAATGAGCAGTTCTTC
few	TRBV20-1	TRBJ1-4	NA	CSARGQEGGTTNEKLFF	TGCAGTGCTAGAGGCCAAGAGGGGGGAACAACTAATGAAAAACTGTTTTTT
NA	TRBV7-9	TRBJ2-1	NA	CASSLSGNDHNEQFF	TGTGCCAGCAGCTTATCCGGGAACGATCACAATGAGCAGTTCTTC
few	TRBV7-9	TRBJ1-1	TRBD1	CASSSIHRGQTEAFF	TGTGCCAGCAGCTCCATCCACAGGGGGCAGACTGAAGCTTTCTTT
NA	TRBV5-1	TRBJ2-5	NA	CASSLRWTLTHQETQYF	TGCGCCAGCAGCTTGAGGTGGACTCTAACCCACCAAGAGACCCAGTACTTC
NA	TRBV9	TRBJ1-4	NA	CASSVEAPNEKLFF	TGTGCCAGCAGCGTAGAGGCCCCGAATGAAAAACTGTTTTTT
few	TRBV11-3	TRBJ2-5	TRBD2	CASSSRPGLAEETQYF	TGTGCCAGCAGCTCTCGTCCGGGACTAGCGGAAGAGACCCAGTACTTC
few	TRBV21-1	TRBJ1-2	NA	CASSTRTPNYGYTF	TGTGCCAGCAGCACCCGGACTCCTAACTATGGCTACACCTTC
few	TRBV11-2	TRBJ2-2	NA	CASSLAPHDTGELFF	TGTGCCAGCAGCTTAGCCCCACATGACACCGGGGAGCTGTTTTTT
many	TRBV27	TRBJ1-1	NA	CASSSGGYTEAFF	TGTGCCAGCAGTTCGGGGGGGTATACTGAAGCTTTCTTT
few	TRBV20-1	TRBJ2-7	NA	CSARGGRNEQYF	TGCAGTGCTAGGGGGGGCCGTAACGAGCAGTACTTC
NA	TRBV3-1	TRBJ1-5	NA	CASSRDTGNQPQHF	TGTGCCAGCAGCCGTGACACCGGCAATCAGCCCCAGCATTTT
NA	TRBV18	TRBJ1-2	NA	CASSEDGDNYGYTF	TGTGCCAGCTCAGAGGACGGGGATAACTATGGCTACACCTTC
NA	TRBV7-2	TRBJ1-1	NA	CASSLSYGRTEAFF	TGTGCCAGCAGCTTATCCTATGGAAGGACTGAAGCTTTCTTT
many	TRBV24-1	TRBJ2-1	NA	CATPGRRSSYNEQFF	TGTGCCACCCCGGGACGGCGAAGCTCCTACAATGAGCAGTTCTTC